This T cell receptor beta chain comes out of a study of blood T cell repertoires in COVID-19. V gave up 8 bases and J gave up 2 bases; unmatched junction bases: 10. The germline V gene has CDR1 MNHEY and CDR2 SVGAGI. This CDR3 has 15 amino acids. The repertoire was sequenced with immunoSEQ multiplex PCR; TCRdb's copy has only in-frame clones and lacks some. The data show 250,000 or so clones, about 85% seen once. The rearrangement uses TRBV6-5 and TRBJ2-5, with TRBD2 identical over 8 bases. Material for sequencing was peripheral blood. The origin of this receptor is a man aged 30 to 39 who had recovered from COVID-19. The CDR3 coding sequence is TGTGCCAGCTGTTCGTCGGGGGGGCCTCAAGAGACCCAGTACTTC. The encoded protein is CASCSSGGPQETQYF.